This T cell receptor (beta chain) was found in a study of CD8+ T cells in alopecia areata. The wider study: Treatment ran 6 to 18 months, with 6 months of follow-up afterward.

This CDR3 is built from 13 residues. Germline-derived CDR1 and CDR2 are SNHLY and FYNNEI. The V end lost 5 bases, the J end lost 8 bases, and 15 bases lay between the germline ends. Treatment: oral pan-JAK inhibitor, 5-10 mg twice daily. Once RNA had been extracted, it was reverse transcribed into cDNA to act as the sequencing template. Here immunoSEQ multiplex PCR was the method, and the copy in TCRdb shows in-frame clones only, minus some. The sample contains about 300,000 clones, roughly 60% of which appear only once. The sequence came from a human donor with alopecia areata. The chain has TRBV2 and TRBJ1-2, with D unresolved. Sequencing was performed on CD4+ T cells sorted from blood, taken at week 24, from a patient treated with tofacitinib. This chain's CDR3 is CASSPSTLGGYTF. The CDR3 DNA reads as TGTGCCAGCAGTCCCTCGACACTTGGAGGCTACACCTTC.